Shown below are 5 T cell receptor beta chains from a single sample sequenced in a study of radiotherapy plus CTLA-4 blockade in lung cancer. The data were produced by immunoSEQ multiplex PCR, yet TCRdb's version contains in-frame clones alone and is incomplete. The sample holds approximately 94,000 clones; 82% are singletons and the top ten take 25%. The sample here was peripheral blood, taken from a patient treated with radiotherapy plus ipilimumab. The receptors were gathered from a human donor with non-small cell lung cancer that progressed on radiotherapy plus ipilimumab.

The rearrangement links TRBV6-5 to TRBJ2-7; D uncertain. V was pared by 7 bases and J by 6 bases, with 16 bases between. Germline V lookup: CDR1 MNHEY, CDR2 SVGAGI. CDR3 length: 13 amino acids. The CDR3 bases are TGTGCCAGCATCCCCTCATCATCGTCCGAGCAGTACTTC. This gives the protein CASIPSSSSEQYF.

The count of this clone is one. The CDR3 loop is CASSLVSANTIYF. The CDR3 DNA is TGTGCCAGCAGCTTAGTTTCCGCGAACACCATATATTTT. The chain links TRBV7-9 to TRBJ1-3; no firm D call. Trimming stripped 1 base from V and 7 bases from J, with 8 bases between. Looked up from germline, CDR1 is SEHNR and CDR2 is FQNEAQ (reference sequence). CDR3 length equals 13 residues.

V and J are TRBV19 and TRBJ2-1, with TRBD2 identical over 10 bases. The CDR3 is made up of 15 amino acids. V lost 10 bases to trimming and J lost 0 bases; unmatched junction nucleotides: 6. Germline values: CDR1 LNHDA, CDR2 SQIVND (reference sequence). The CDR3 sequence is CATQSSGSSYNEQFF. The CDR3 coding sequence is TGTGCCACCCAGTCTAGCGGGAGCTCCTACAATGAGCAGTTCTTC. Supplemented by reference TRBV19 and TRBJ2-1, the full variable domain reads DGGITQSPKYLFRKEGQNVTLSCEQNLNHDAMYWYRQDPGQGLRLIYYSQIVNDFQKGDIAEGYSVSREKKESFPLTVTSAQKNPTAFYLCATQSSGSSYNEQFFGPGTRLTVL.

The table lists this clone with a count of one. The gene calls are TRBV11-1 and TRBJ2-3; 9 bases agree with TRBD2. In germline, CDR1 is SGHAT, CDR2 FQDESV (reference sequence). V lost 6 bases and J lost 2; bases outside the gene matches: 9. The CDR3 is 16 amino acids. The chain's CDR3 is CASSYTGTSSTDTQYF. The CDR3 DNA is TGTGCCAGCAGTTACACCGGGACTAGCTCCACAGATACGCAGTATTTT. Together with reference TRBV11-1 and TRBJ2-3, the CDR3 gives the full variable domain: EAEVAQSPRYKITEKSQAVAFWCDPISGHATLYWYRQILGQGPELLVQFQDESVVDDSQLPKDRFSAERLKGVDSTLKIQPAELGDSAMYLCASSYTGTSSTDTQYFGPGTRLTVL.

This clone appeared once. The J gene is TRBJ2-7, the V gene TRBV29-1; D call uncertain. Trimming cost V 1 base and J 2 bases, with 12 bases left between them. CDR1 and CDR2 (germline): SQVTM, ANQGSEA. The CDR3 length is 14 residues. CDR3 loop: CSVEGEPLAYEQYV. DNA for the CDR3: TGCAGCGTTGAAGGGGAACCGCTAGCCTACGAGCAGTACGTC.